Sequencing of this TCR beta chain was carried out in a study of T cells generated in artificial thymic organoids. As for the study in general: FACS removed CD4 immature single positive or double positive precursors in some experiments.

Separate semi-nested PCRs amplified TCRalpha and TCRbeta libraries using constant-region reverse primers in TRAC or TRBC. TCRdb re-called the 5' RACE reads through MiXCR, storing one row per CDR3 protein. The data hold 7,000 to 10,000 distinct CDR3 sequences, with approximately 20% observed a single time. Germline V gives CDR1 SGHKS, CDR2 YYEKEE (reference sequence). The CDR3 runs to 14 residues. V lost 5 bases to trimming and J lost 2 bases; unmatched junction nucleotides: 6. The specimen sequenced was naive CD8+ T cells from the thymus. Subset meaning: CD3+TCRalphabeta+CD8SP T cells; for blood, CD45RO-CCR7+ naive CD8+ T cells. The chain uses TRBV5-5 and TRBJ2-7; 8 bases agree with TRBD1. The sequence came from a human donor who gave cord blood stem cells for thymic organoid culture, a cardiac surgery patient who gave postnatal thymus, or a blood donor (not recorded which). The CDR3 reads CASRNNRGAYEQYF. The CDR3 DNA follows: TGTGCCAGCAGGAACAACAGGGGGGCCTACGAGCAGTACTTC. Variable domain in full (rest from reference TRBV5-5 and TRBJ2-7): DAGVTQSPTHLIKTRGQQVTLRCSPISGHKSVSWYQQVLGQGPQFIFQYYEKEERGRGNFPDRFSARQFPNYSSELNVNALLLGDSALYLCASRNNRGAYEQYFGPGTRLTVT.